This TCR beta chain was sequenced in a study of Graves' ophthalmopathy and Graves' hyperthyroidism. Study-wide findings and caveats: Among expanded thyroid clonotypes above 0.001 frequency, most also occurred in blood.

This clonotype was observed many times. Its antigen is currently unknown. The ends were cut back, 9 bases at V and 1 base at J, with 12 bases in the middle. Germline values: CDR1 MNHEY, CDR2 SVGEGT. There are 13 residues in the CDR3. For repertoire sequencing, the TCR beta CDR3 regions were amplified from RNA transcripts. First-round RT-PCR with HTBI primers preceded a second-round multiplex PCR. TCRdb reanalysed the multiplex PCR reads using MiXCR and keeps one entry per CDR3 protein. The sample has about 500,000 distinct CDR3 sequences; roughly 14% are singletons. Other autoimmune diseases, uncontrolled infections, pregnancy or lactation led to the exclusion of patients.

The receptor's source is a woman in her twenties or thirties with Graves' ophthalmopathy. This chain connects TRBV6-2 or TRBV6-3 to TRBJ1-1, with D unclear. The sequenced sample was blood. For the CDR3, the DNA is TGTGCCAGTAGTATCGCCCCGAACACTGAAGCTTTCTTT. As protein: CASSIAPNTEAFF.